These T cell receptor beta chains were read from a single sample in a study of blood T cell repertoires in COVID-19. The protocol was immunoSEQ multiplex PCR, while the TCRdb copy is restricted to in-frame clones and leaves out a portion. The sample has 150,000 to 200,000 clones, around 95% seen once; the top ten hold roughly 0.76%. Sample: peripheral blood. The receptors here all came from a young man with COVID-19, enrolled during active disease. Each CDR3 is given without its conserved first and last residue. Each record gives: CDR3 protein, V gene, clone size, D gene, J gene. D genes are given only for firm matches. Clone size appears in some rows only: once, few, many, or a class for an expanded clone.

ASSSLLRGGWANIQY	TRBV19	.	TRBD1	TRBJ2-4
ASSQDLTGLAGDTSTDTQY	TRBV4-2	.	TRBD2	TRBJ2-3
ASSHLEQGALYGYT	TRBV4-1	.	TRBD1	TRBJ1-2
ASSLVRALTGELF	TRBV7-2	.	.	TRBJ2-2
ASSETGTGLSGANVLT	TRBV10-2	.	TRBD1	TRBJ2-6
ASSPSPRDRALH	TRBV7-9	.	TRBD1	TRBJ1-6
ASSWWNRGGNQPQH	TRBV5-6	.	TRBD1	TRBJ1-5
ASSPLLVDGYT	TRBV27	once	.	TRBJ1-2
ASSFSMNTEAF	TRBV7-2	.	.	TRBJ1-1
ASSLDQLRPAYSNQPQH	TRBV7-4	.	.	TRBJ1-5
ASSQGRGAEETQY	TRBV4-1	.	TRBD2	TRBJ2-5
TSSPSGGPYTGELF	TRBV1	.	.	TRBJ2-2
ASSPQSGQGAPDGYT	TRBV18	.	TRBD1	TRBJ1-2